This record covers a single T cell receptor beta chain. The target antigen is unknown. V was clipped by 5 bases and J by 5 bases, with 12 bases between them. Germline V gives CDR1 GTSNPN, CDR2 SVGIG (reference sequence). The length of the CDR3 is 12 residues. This sample stems from a study of T cells in localized non-small cell lung cancer. Study conclusions and caveats: Tumor samples were not multi-region, leaving intratumor heterogeneity unexcluded.

Data came from immunoSEQ multiplex PCR; TCRdb stores just in-frame clones and leaves some out. In the table there are approximately 680 clones, about 25% of which are singletons. This TCR derives from a male donor at least 60 years old with stage III squamous cell lung carcinoma. This chain uses TRBV30 with TRBJ2-5; possibly TRBD1 or TRBD2 for D (6 bases each). The material was lung tumor tissue, obtained before any cancer treatment. In DNA form, the CDR3 reads TGTGCCTGGCGAGGGGGAGGTGAGACCCAGTACTTC. Amino acid sequence: CAWRGGGETQYF.